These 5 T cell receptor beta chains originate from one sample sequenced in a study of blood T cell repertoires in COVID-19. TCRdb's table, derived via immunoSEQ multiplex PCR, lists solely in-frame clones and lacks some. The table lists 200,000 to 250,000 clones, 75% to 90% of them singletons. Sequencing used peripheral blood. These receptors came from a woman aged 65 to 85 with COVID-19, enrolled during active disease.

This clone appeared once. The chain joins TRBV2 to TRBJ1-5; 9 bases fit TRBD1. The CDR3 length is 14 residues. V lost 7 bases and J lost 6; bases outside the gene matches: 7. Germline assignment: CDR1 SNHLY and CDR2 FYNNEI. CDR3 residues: CASTSGQGLQPQHF. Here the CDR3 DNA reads TGTGCCAGCACTTCGGGACAGGGTCTTCAGCCCCAGCATTTT.

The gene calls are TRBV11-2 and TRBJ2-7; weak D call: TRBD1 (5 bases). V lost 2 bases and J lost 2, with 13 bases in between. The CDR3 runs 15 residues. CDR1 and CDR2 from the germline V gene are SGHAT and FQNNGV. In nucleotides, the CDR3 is TGTGCCAGCAGCTTACTTCCAGGGAACCCCTACGAGCAGTACTTC. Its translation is CASSLLPGNPYEQYF.

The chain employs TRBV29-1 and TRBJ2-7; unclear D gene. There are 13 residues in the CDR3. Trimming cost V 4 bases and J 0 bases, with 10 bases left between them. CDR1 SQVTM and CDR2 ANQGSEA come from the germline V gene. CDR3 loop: CSVGSGTSYEQYF. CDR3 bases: TGCAGCGTTGGATCCGGTACCTCCTACGAGCAGTACTTC.

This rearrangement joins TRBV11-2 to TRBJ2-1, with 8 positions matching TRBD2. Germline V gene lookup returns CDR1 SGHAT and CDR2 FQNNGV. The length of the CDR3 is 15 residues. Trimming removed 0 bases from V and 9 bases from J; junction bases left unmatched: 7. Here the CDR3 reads CASSLDGLAGSEQFF. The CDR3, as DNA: TGTGCCAGCAGCTTAGATGGACTAGCAGGGAGTGAGCAGTTCTTC.

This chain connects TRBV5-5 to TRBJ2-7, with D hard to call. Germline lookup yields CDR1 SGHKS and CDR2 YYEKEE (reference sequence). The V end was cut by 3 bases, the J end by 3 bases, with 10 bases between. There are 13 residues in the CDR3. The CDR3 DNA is TGTGCCAGCAGCTCCGGTTCTCTCTACGAGCAGTACTTC. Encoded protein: CASSSGSLYEQYF.